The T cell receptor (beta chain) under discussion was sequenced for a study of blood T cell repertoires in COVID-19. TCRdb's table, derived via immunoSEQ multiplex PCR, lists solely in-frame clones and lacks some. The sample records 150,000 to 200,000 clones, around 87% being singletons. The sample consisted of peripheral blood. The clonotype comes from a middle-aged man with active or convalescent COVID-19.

The CDR3 is CASSLVLNYGYTF. CDR3 sequence (DNA): TGTGCCAGCAGCCTGGTACTTAACTATGGCTACACCTTC. The V call is TRBV5-4, the J call TRBJ1-2, with D unclear. The V end was cut by 4 bases, the J end by 1 base, with 8 bases between. The CDR3 loop spans 13 amino acids. Germline assignment: CDR1 SGHNT and CDR2 YYREEE (reference sequence).